The 24 T cell receptor beta chains below all came from one sample that was sequenced in a study of T cell responses to AZD1222 COVID-19 vaccine. TCRdb keeps only in-frame clones here, not all; method: immunoSEQ multiplex PCR. The table shows roughly 67,000 clones, with 70% to 90% occurring only once. This sample comprised peripheral blood, obtained on day 0 of AZD1222 vaccination. The receptors stem from an adult in good health.

The sample holds one count of this clone. The chain recombines TRBV19 with TRBJ2-1; 9 bases line up with TRBD2. The CDR3 spans 17 residues. Per germline, CDR1 LNHDA and CDR2 SQIVND (reference sequence). The V gene end was trimmed by 6 bases and the J gene end by 0 bases; junction bases not matched to a gene: 9. The CDR3 loop is CASRDSGGSSSYNEQFF. CDR3 coding DNA: TGTGCCAGTAGGGATAGCGGGGGATCCAGCTCCTACAATGAGCAGTTCTTC.

The chain joins TRBV9 to TRBJ2-7; 11 bases are a match to TRBD2. The CDR3 has 16 amino acids. The junction had 7 bases not matched to a gene; V was cut back by 3 bases and J by 2 bases. CDR1 SGDLS and CDR2 YYNGEE come from the germline V gene. CDR3 sequence (DNA): TGTGCCAGCAGCGACCCGACTAGCGGGGATCCCTACGAGCAGTACTTC. Its translation is CASSDPTSGDPYEQYF.

This clone was detected once. The chain joins TRBV5-5 to TRBJ2-7; TRBD2 matches at 11 bases. CDR3 length equals 16 residues. Trimming cost V 4 bases and J 5 bases; bases outside gene matches: 11. Germline V gives CDR1 SGHKS, CDR2 YYEKEE (reference sequence). The CDR3 is CASSAQLAGVDNEQYF. CDR3 bases: TGTGCCAGCAGCGCTCAACTAGCGGGAGTTGACAACGAGCAGTACTTC.

J is TRBJ1-1 and V is TRBV5-1, with D perhaps matching TRBD1 (5 bases). V lost 0 bases, J lost 3 bases, and 12 bases lay in between. The germline gives CDR1 SGHRS, CDR2 YFSETQ. The CDR3 runs 15 residues. The CDR3 here is CASSLEGVRYTEAFF. Written as DNA, the CDR3 is TGCGCCAGCAGCTTGGAAGGGGTTAGATACACTGAAGCTTTCTTT.

The chain joins TRBV11-2 to TRBJ1-2, with a tentative D call TRBD1 (5 bases). The V end was cut by 5 bases, the J end by 4 bases, with 14 bases between. The CDR3 length is 14 residues. Germline CDR1 SGHAT, CDR2 FQNNGV. The CDR3: CASSPADGGYGYTF. The DNA of the CDR3 is TGTGCCAGCAGCCCCGCGGATGGGGGCTATGGCTACACCTTC.

The chain carries TRBV5-6 and TRBJ2-6; D ambiguous. V lost 0 bases to trimming and J lost 6 bases, with 7 bases between them. The CDR3 is 14 residues long. The germline CDR1 and CDR2 sequences are SGHDT and YYEEEE. The CDR3 coding sequence is TGTGCCAGCAGCTTGGCAGGTGCGGCCAACGTCCTGACTTTC. Protein product: CASSLAGAANVLTF.

CDR3 sequence reads: CASSQETGSNEQFF. The DNA for the CDR3 is TGTGCCAGCAGCCAAGAGACAGGGAGCAATGAGCAGTTCTTC. V usage is TRBV4-2 and J usage is TRBJ2-1, with 7 bases fitting TRBD1. Germline V gene data show CDR1 as LGHNA and CDR2 as YNFKEQ. The CDR3 loop spans 14 amino acids. V lost 0 bases, J lost 6 bases, and 2 bases stayed unmatched.

The CDR3 coding sequence is TGTGCCAGCAGTTTTGGTCAGGACGCCTACGAGCAGTACTTC. Protein product: CASSFGQDAYEQYF. The rearrangement joins TRBV28 to TRBJ2-7, with D unclear. The V gene's germline CDR1 is MDHEN and CDR2 SYDVKM. The CDR3 totals 14 residues. V was trimmed by 3 bases and J by 2 bases, leaving 11 bases between them.

This chain's CDR3 is CASSLESLTGGTEAFF. The CDR3 region has the DNA TGTGCCAGCAGCTTGGAGTCTTTGACAGGGGGCACGGAAGCTTTCTTT. The genes are TRBV5-4 and TRBJ1-1; 10 positions agree with TRBD1. CDR3 length: 16 amino acids. With 0 bases clipped from V and 8 bases from J, the junction kept 10 bases outside the gene matches. Germline CDR1 SGHNT, CDR2 YYREEE (reference sequence).

The CDR3, as DNA: TGTGCCAGCAGATCCCCCCGGAGGTCGAGCAATGAGCAGTTCTTC. Translated, it gives CASRSPRRSSNEQFF. J is TRBJ2-1 and V is TRBV11-2; D is perhaps TRBD2 (5 bases). The CDR3 consists of 15 residues. The V gene lost 6 bases and the J gene lost 6 bases, with 18 bases spanning the gap. Germline assignment: CDR1 SGHAT and CDR2 FQNNGV. Variable domain in full (rest from reference TRBV11-2 and TRBJ2-1): EAGVAQSPRYKIIEKRQSVAFWCNPISGHATLYWYQQILGQGPKLLIQFQNNGVVDDSQLPKDRFSAERLKGVDSTLKIQPAKLEDSAVYLCASRSPRRSSNEQFFGPGTRLTVL.

This clone was observed once. The CDR3 nucleotides read TGCGCCAGCAGCTTGAGGTCAGGGGCGAATTCACCCCTCCACTTT. It translates to CASSLRSGANSPLHF. This chain joins TRBV5-1 and TRBJ1-6; TRBD1 is a possible D gene (6 bases). CDR3 size: 15 residues. The ends were cut back, 1 base at V and 7 bases at J, with 12 bases in the middle. Per the germline V gene, CDR1 is SGHRS and CDR2 is YFSETQ.

V is TRBV3-1 (or the pseudogene TRBV3-2) and J is TRBJ2-3, with TRBD1 matching 8 bases. After removal of 4 bases from V and 12 bases from J, the junction contained 6 bases not matched to a gene. Per germline, CDR1 LGHDT and CDR2 YNNKEL (reference sequence). The CDR3 covers 12 residues. DNA of the CDR3: TGTGCCAGCAGCCTCCGGGACAGGTCCCAGTATTTT. Translation gives CASSLRDRSQYF.

This clone came up once. The junction and the germline gene differ at one end; a read error may be behind it. V is TRBV11-2 and J is TRBJ2-5, with D possibly being TRBD1 or TRBD2 (5 bases each). The length of the CDR3 is 14 residues. Germline values: CDR1 SGHAT, CDR2 FQNNGV. The CDR3 loop reads CASSMKGPAETQYF. The CDR3 coding sequence is TGTGCCAGCAGTATGAAGGGACCGGCGGAGACTCAGTACTTC.

The rearrangement uses TRBV11-3 and TRBJ2-7; no definite D call. This CDR3 is 13 amino acids long. The germline V gene has CDR1 SGHNT and CDR2 YENEEA. V shed 1 base and J shed 1 base, with 5 bases lying between them. In DNA, the CDR3 is TGTGCCAGCAGCTTAGGTACGTCCTACGAGCAGTACTTC. As protein: CASSLGTSYEQYF.

The rearrangement uses TRBV2 and TRBJ2-7, with 7 bases fitting TRBD2. Unmatched junction bases numbered 3, after V lost 6 bases and J lost 7 bases. Germline values: CDR1 SNHLY, CDR2 FYNNEI. The CDR3 spans 11 residues. Written as DNA, the CDR3 is TGTGCCAGCAGCTGGACTAGAGAGCAGTACTTC. This encodes CASSWTREQYF.

The chain joins TRBV11-2 to TRBJ2-3, with 9 bases matching TRBD1. This CDR3 is built from 14 residues. V trimming: 1 base; J trimming: 6 bases; junction bases outside the gene matches: 2. Germline-derived CDR1 and CDR2 are SGHAT and FQNNGV. The DNA for the CDR3 is TGTGCCAGCAGCTTAGCTGGGACAGGGGATACGCAGTATTTT. It specifies CASSLAGTGDTQYF.

In this sample, this clone turned up a few times. The rearrangement uses TRBV15 and TRBJ1-1; D unclear. The CDR3 totals 14 residues. The germline V gene encodes CDR1 LNHNV and CDR2 YYDKDF (reference sequence). V lost 0 bases to trimming and J lost 3 bases, with 8 bases between them. The CDR3 is CATSREARHTEAFF. CDR3 DNA: TGTGCCACCAGCAGAGAGGCGAGGCACACTGAAGCTTTCTTT.

CDR3 loop: CASSASHVRAPRGRLFF. CDR3 sequence (DNA): TGTGCCAGCAGCGCCTCCCACGTCCGGGCCCCCCGAGGAAGACTGTTTTTT. The chain couples TRBV9 to TRBJ1-4; no firm D call. V was shortened by 3 bases and J by 13 bases, with 28 bases between the two germline ends. Germline CDR1 reads SGDLS; CDR2 reads YYNGEE. The CDR3 totals 17 residues.

V and J are TRBV6-5 and TRBJ1-1; D unresolved. Germline CDR1 is MNHEY and CDR2 is SVGAGI. The germline V and J ends were trimmed by 8 bases and 1 base, with 11 bases remaining between them. This CDR3 has 13 residues. CDR3 region: CASSFGRNTEAFF. CDR3 coding DNA: TGTGCCAGCTCCTTTGGCCGGAACACTGAAGCTTTCTTT.

This clone was found a few times. This sequence joins TRBV7-6 and TRBJ1-5; TRBD1 agrees at 7 bases. Unmatched junction bases numbered 11, after V lost 5 bases and J lost 4 bases. Germline CDR1 is SGHVS and CDR2 is FNYEAQ. The CDR3 length is 16 residues. This chain's CDR3 is CASSATTGSRNQPQHF. Here the CDR3 DNA reads TGTGCCAGCAGCGCGACGACAGGGTCGCGGAATCAGCCCCAGCATTTT.

The chain carries TRBV27 and TRBJ1-6, with D perhaps TRBD1 (6 bases). Germline V gene lookup returns CDR1 MNHEY and CDR2 SMNVEV (reference sequence). This CDR3 contains 14 residues. V was pared by 8 bases and J by 5 bases, with 13 bases between. The CDR3 loop is CASGAGVDNSPLHF. The DNA of the CDR3 is TGTGCCAGCGGTGCAGGGGTAGATAATTCACCCCTCCACTTT.

V gene TRBV6-1 combines with J gene TRBJ2-2; 13 positions agree with TRBD2. Germline V gene data show CDR1 as MNHNS and CDR2 as SASEGT. J was trimmed by 3 bases and V by 4 bases; bases with no gene match: 8. CDR3 length equals 18 residues. For the CDR3, the DNA is TGTGCCAGCAGTGTCGGACTAGCGGGGGTCTTAGACACCGGGGAGCTGTTTTTT. Translation gives CASSVGLAGVLDTGELFF.

This chain links TRBV2 with TRBJ1-6; 7 bases are shared with TRBD1. CDR1 and CDR2 from the germline V gene are SNHLY and FYNNEI. V was clipped by 5 bases and J by 7 bases; unmatched bases: 11. The CDR3 spans 16 residues. CDR3 region: CASSPNTGAGNSPLHF. In nucleotides, the CDR3 is TGTGCCAGCAGTCCTAATACAGGGGCAGGCAATTCACCCCTCCACTTT.

The genes are TRBV5-8 and TRBJ2-3; D unclear. Germline CDR1 is SGHTS and CDR2 is YDEGEE. The CDR3 is 16 amino acids. The ends were cut back, 0 bases at V and 0 bases at J, with 11 bases in the middle. Here the CDR3 DNA reads TGTGCCAGCAGCTTGGGAAGTGTCTCTAGCACAGATACGCAGTATTTT. It yields the protein CASSLGSVSSTDTQYF.